The entry below gives a single T cell receptor (beta chain) sequence along with its context. This clone was counted a single time. No cognate antigen has been identified for it. No base qualities exist here, and no much larger clone lies one base off it. The immunoSEQ Assay, a bias-controlled multiplex PCR, was used to amplify TCRbeta CDR3 regions from genomic DNA. The paper's data handling went like this. The number of nucleated cells in each sample was estimated by amplification of reference gene primers within the assay. Sequence reads were collapsed and filtered to measure the absolute abundance of every unique TCRbeta CDR3 rearrangement. For each sample, productive Simpson clonality was calculated by taking the square root of Simpson's diversity index across productive rearrangements. Imported from immuneACCESS, the table was reduced by TCRdb to in-frame sequences with V and J called. These copies leave out some clones; in studies compared against another copy, an unresolved V gene accounts for under half, and the cause of the remainder is not known. The D gene and trimming were derived from the DNA, and the V and J assignments and clone size from that table. The table for this sample lists about 87,000 clones; approximately 86% of them were counted only once. The ten top clones hold about 5% of the sample.

The collaborating institutions used their own protocols to collect whole blood in K2EDTA tubes. For TCRbeta analysis, collaborator samples were shipped as frozen whole blood, as isolated PBMCs, or as DNA extracted from either sample type. The trim is 5 bases for V and 6 bases for J, with a gap of 14 bases between the germline ends. The germline V gene supplies CDR1 SGHAT and CDR2 FQNNGV. The CDR3 numbers 14 residues from cysteine through phenylalanine. The kept DNA is CDR3 alone, 42 bases in frame from the first base. The data were obtained in a study of blood T cell repertoires in COVID-19 (dated by TCRdb to 2018 to 2021). As for the study more broadly: Samples from collaborators originated in the United States, Italy and Spain and spanned both the acute and convalescent phases of COVID-19. The prospective study material was composed of cDNA or gDNA derived from T cells, B-cell-depleted T cells, or PBMCs. The dataset comprised deeply sampled blood TCRbeta repertoires from subjects exposed to, actively infected with, or recovered from COVID-19. The repertoires were released in a freely available public database meant as a resource for research on the immune response to SARS-CoV-2. The samples were drawn from two sources: the first 160 participants of the ongoing ImmuneRACE study, and over 950 subjects contributed by 6 global collaborators. The sample metadata nearly always contained a de-identified subject ID, COVID-19 status, age in years and sex. HLA class I and class II types, where available, came from metadata supplied by the sample provider rather than from assay-based typing. General conclusions and limits of the study: Clinical and demographic metadata were provided uncurated, with the amount varying by source and participant.

This TCR derives from a man aged 35-49 years with acute or convalescent COVID-19. Input material: peripheral blood. The chain is encoded by TRBV11-2 joined to TRBJ1-5; TRBD1 is a weak D gene call, 5 bases matching. The CDR3 region reads CASSPGAGLQPQHF. The DNA is as follows: TGTGCCAGCAGCCCTGGGGCAGGTCTTCAGCCCCAGCATTTT. With the portions outside the CDR3 filled from the reference TRBV11-2 and TRBJ1-5 genes, the complete variable region becomes EAGVAQSPRYKIIEKRQSVAFWCNPISGHATLYWYQQILGQGPKLLIQFQNNGVVDDSQLPKDRFSAERLKGVDSTLKIQPAKLEDSAVYLCASSPGAGLQPQHFGDGTRLSIL.